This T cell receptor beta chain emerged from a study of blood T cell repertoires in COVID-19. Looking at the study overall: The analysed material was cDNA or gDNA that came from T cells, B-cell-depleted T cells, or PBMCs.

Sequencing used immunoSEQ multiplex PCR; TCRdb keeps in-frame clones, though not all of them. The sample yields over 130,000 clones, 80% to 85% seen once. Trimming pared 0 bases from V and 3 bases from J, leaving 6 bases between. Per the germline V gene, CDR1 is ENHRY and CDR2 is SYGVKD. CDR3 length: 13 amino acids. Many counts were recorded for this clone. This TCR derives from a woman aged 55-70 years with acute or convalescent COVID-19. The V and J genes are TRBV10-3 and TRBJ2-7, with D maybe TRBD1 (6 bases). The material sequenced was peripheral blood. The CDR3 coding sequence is TGTGCCATCAGTGAGTCCAGGGGCTACGAGCAGTACTTC. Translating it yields CAISESRGYEQYF.